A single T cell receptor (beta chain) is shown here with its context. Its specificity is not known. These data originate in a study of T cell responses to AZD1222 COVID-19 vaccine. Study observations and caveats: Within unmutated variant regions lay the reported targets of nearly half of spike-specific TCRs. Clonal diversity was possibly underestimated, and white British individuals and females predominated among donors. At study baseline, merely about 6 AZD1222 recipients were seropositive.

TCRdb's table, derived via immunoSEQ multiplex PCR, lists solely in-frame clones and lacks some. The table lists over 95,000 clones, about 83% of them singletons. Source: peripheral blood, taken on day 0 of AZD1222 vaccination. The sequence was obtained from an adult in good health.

For the CDR3, the DNA is TGTGCCAGCAGTGGTGTAAGCAATGAGCAGTTCTTC. Its translation is CASSGVSNEQFF. The chain recombines TRBV2 with TRBJ2-1, with unresolved D. Germline CDR1 is SNHLY and CDR2 is FYNNEI. V was shortened by 4 bases and J by 6 bases, with 7 bases between the two germline ends. CDR3 length: 12 amino acids.